This T cell receptor (beta chain) was profiled in a study of blood T cell repertoires in COVID-19. Across the study: From the United States, Italy and Spain came samples of acute and convalescent COVID-19.

With 3 bases clipped from V and 2 bases from J, the junction kept 6 bases outside the gene matches. The CDR3 is made up of 16 amino acids. Germline V gene sequence: CDR1 LNHNV, CDR2 YYDKDF (reference sequence). Using immunoSEQ multiplex PCR, the repertoire was profiled, and TCRdb retains in-frame clones only, with some absent. The profile shows about 140,000 clones, 86% of them singletons. Sequencing was carried out using peripheral blood. The receptor was isolated from a woman aged 55-69 years with acute or convalescent COVID-19. The chain joins TRBV15 to TRBJ1-4; TRBD1 matches at 7 bases. CDR3 loop: CATSRSRGITNEKLFF. Here the CDR3 DNA reads TGTGCCACCAGCAGGAGCAGGGGGATCACTAATGAAAAACTGTTTTTT. Full variable domain (outside the CDR3, taken from reference TRBV15 and TRBJ1-4): DAMVIQNPRYQVTQFGKPVTLSCSQTLNHNVMYWYQQKSSQAPKLLFHYYDKDFNNEADTPDNFQSRRPNTSFCFLDIRSPGLGDTAMYLCATSRSRGITNEKLFFGSGTQLSVL.